These 6 T cell receptor beta chains were sequenced from one sample in a study of blood T cell repertoires in COVID-19. Assay: immunoSEQ multiplex PCR; the TCRdb copy retains only in-frame clones and omits some. The sample holds about 330,000 clones, more than 75% seen once. Sequencing used peripheral blood. The source of these receptors is a woman aged 50 to 60 with acute or convalescent COVID-19.

The genes are TRBV4-2 and TRBJ2-2; D remains ambiguous. V was pared by 1 base and J by 3 bases, with 9 bases between. CDR3 size: 15 residues. Germline V CDR1 and CDR2: LGHNA, YNFKEQ. CDR3 amino acids: CASSQVMADTGELFF. The CDR3 bases are TGTGCCAGCAGCCAAGTTATGGCAGACACCGGGGAGCTGTTTTTT.

The V call is TRBV27, the J call TRBJ2-7; perhaps TRBD1 as D (6 bases). CDR1 is MNHEY, CDR2 SMNVEV, per germline (reference sequence). The CDR3 loop spans 14 amino acids. The V gene lost 0 bases and the J gene lost 3 bases, with 9 bases spanning the gap. The CDR3 DNA is TGTGCCAGCAGTTTATCCGGACAGAGCTACGAGCAGTACTTC. Translated: CASSLSGQSYEQYF.

The chain has TRBV9 and TRBJ2-2; 9 bases align to TRBD2. V dropped 0 bases and J dropped 5; count of bases not matched to a gene: 5. The CDR3 spans 16 residues. CDR1 SGDLS and CDR2 YYNGEE come from the germline V gene. The chain's CDR3 is CASSVGPSGVTGELFF. The CDR3, as DNA: TGTGCCAGCAGCGTAGGTCCTAGCGGGGTAACCGGGGAGCTGTTTTTT.

The V call is TRBV6-5, the J call TRBJ1-5, with a weak D call TRBD1 (6 bases). V was pared by 4 bases and J by 2 bases, with 15 bases between. CDR1 and CDR2 (germline): MNHEY, SVGAGI. The CDR3 has 16 residues. CDR3 amino acids: CASSWEGGIRNQPQHF. CDR3 sequence (DNA): TGTGCCAGCAGTTGGGAGGGGGGGATCCGCAATCAGCCCCAGCATTTT.

This clone appeared once. The V call is TRBV3-1 (or the pseudogene TRBV3-2), the J call TRBJ2-5, with TRBD1 as a possible D gene (6 bases). V gave up 6 bases and J gave up 1 base, with 9 bases separating them. Germline V gene data show CDR1 as LGHDT and CDR2 as YNNKEL (reference sequence). The CDR3 covers 13 residues. CDR3 in DNA: TGTGCCAGCAGGGGACAATCCCAAGAGACCCAGTACTTC. It is translated as CASRGQSQETQYF.

This clone was recorded only once. Here the CDR3 DNA reads TGTGCCAGCAGTCCACAGGGGGCGTACACTGAAGCTTTCTTT. It encodes CASSPQGAYTEAFF. The chain has TRBV27 and TRBJ1-1; TRBD1 agrees at 9 bases. The CDR3 loop spans 14 amino acids. The V and J ends lost 5 bases and 3 bases, in that order; junction bases with no gene match: 4. Germline CDR1 reads MNHEY; CDR2 reads SMNVEV (reference sequence).